This T cell receptor (beta chain) is drawn from a study of regulatory T cells in long-lasting Graves disease. This clonotype was detected many times. CDR3 regions were amplified by Arm-PCR using iRepertoire HTBI primers to build TCR beta libraries. In TCRdb, the multiplex PCR reads were re-called with MiXCR into one record per CDR3 protein. Of about 660,000 distinct CDR3 sequences in the sample, about 30% are singletons; the top ten hold about 42%. Time point specified: persistent/refractory GD, antithyroid drugs over 5 years with positive TRAb. From PBMCs, RNA was extracted and then used to make the TCR library. Diagnosis followed American Thyroid Association guidelines for Graves' disease. Around 9 milliliters of peripheral blood were drawn into EDTA tubes. V gave up 5 bases and J gave up 8 bases; unmatched junction bases: 6. The germline gives CDR1 SNHLY, CDR2 FYNNEI. CDR3 size: 14 residues.

The gene calls are TRBV2 and TRBJ1-4; 9 positions match TRBD1. Sequencing was performed on peripheral blood mononuclear cells (PBMCs), taken when the disease was refractory, from a patient treated with antithyroid drugs. This clonotype was sampled from a female donor with Graves disease. The CDR3 spells CASSYRGRWEKLFF. The CDR3 nucleotides read TGTGCCAGCAGTTACAGGGGGCGCTGGGAAAAACTGTTTTTT. Drawing the rest from reference TRBV2 and TRBJ1-4, the complete variable domain is EPEVTQTPSHQVTQMGQEVILRCVPISNHLYFYWYRQILGQKVEFLVSFYNNEISEKSEIFDDQFSVERPDGSNFTLKIRSTKLEDSAMYFCASSYRGRWEKLFFGSGTQLSVL.